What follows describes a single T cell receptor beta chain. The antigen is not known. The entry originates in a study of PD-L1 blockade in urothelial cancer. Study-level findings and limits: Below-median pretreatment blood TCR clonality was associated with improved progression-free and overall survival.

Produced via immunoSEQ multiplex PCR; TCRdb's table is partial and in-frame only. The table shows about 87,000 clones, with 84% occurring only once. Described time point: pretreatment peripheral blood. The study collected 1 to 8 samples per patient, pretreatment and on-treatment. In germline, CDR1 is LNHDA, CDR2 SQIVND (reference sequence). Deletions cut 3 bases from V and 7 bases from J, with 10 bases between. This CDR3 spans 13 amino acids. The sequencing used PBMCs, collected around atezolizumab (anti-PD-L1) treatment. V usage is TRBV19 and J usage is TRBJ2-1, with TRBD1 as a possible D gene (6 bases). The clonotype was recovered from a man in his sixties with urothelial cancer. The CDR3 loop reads CASSMQGRNEQFF. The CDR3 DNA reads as TGTGCCAGTAGTATGCAGGGGCGTAATGAGCAGTTCTTC.